The 30 T cell receptor beta chains presented below share a single source sample, sequenced in a study of cytomegalovirus exposure and HLA in healthy donors (dated by TCRdb to about 2017). The library was built by means of the immunoSEQ multiplex PCR assay. For the multiplex PCR, a mixture combining 60 forward primers for TCR Vbeta segments and 13 reverse primers for TCR Jbeta segments was used. Held by TCRdb, this immuneACCESS table contains in-frame sequences only and omits some clones. Under half of the omission traces to an unresolved V gene where checked; the cause of the rest is unknown. The sample contains under 150,000 clones, under 90% of them found a single time. The ten biggest clones cover almost 2.5% of the sample. The sequenced material came from PBMCs. These receptors originate from a boy aged 2 to 10 in good health and CMV-seronegative.

Of note for this clone: The sample carries other DNA sequences with the same CDR3. V and J are TRBV19 and TRBJ1-6; D might be TRBD1 (5 bases). The V gene lost 5 bases and the J gene lost 6 bases, with 14 bases spanning the gap. The V gene's germline CDR1 is LNHDA and CDR2 SQIVND (reference sequence). This CDR3 spans 15 amino acids. The DNA for the CDR3 is TGTGCCAGTAGTCCCAAGGCAGGGCCTAATTCACCCCTCCACTTT. This sequence encodes CASSPKAGPNSPLHF.

This chain uses TRBV6-5 with TRBJ2-3, with TRBD1 matching 10 bases. This CDR3 region has 15 residues. Per the germline V gene, CDR1 is MNHEY and CDR2 is SVGAGI. V was pared by 2 bases and J by 6 bases, with 5 bases of the junction left unmatched. The CDR3 here is CASSYGTGVLDTQYF. The CDR3 nucleotides read TGTGCCAGCAGTTACGGGACAGGGGTTCTCGATACGCAGTATTTT.

The V call is TRBV28, the J call TRBJ2-7; a possible D gene is TRBD1 (5 bases). CDR1 is MDHEN and CDR2 is SYDVKM in the germline V gene. The CDR3 runs 14 residues. V lost 4 bases and J 9 bases, leaving 19 bases between the germline ends. This CDR3 reads CASSSYRTGGVQYF. CDR3 nucleotide sequence: TGTGCCAGCAGTTCTTACCGCACAGGTGGGGTGCAGTACTTC.

The chain recombines TRBV9 with TRBJ1-2; tentatively, D is TRBD1 (6 bases). This CDR3 is built from 13 residues. The germline V gene encodes CDR1 SGDLS and CDR2 YYNGEE. V lost 0 bases and J lost 8, with 11 bases in between. The CDR3 sequence is CASSVDTGRGYTF. The DNA of the CDR3 is TGTGCCAGCAGCGTAGACACAGGGAGAGGCTACACCTTC.

The chain uses TRBV7-2 and TRBJ1-4, with 10 bases that match TRBD1. The CDR3 sequence is 18 residues long. Germline V CDR1 and CDR2: SGHTA, FQGNSA. Unmatched junction bases numbered 14, after V lost 5 bases and J lost 5 bases. CDR3 region: CASSLSPGQGSYNEKLFF. The CDR3 bases are TGTGCCAGCAGCCTCTCACCGGGACAGGGGAGCTACAATGAAAAACTGTTTTTT.

The chain recombines TRBV7-3 with TRBJ1-4; no firm D call. Germline loops: CDR1 SGHTA, CDR2 FQGTGA. V was shortened by 6 bases and J by 0 bases, with 11 bases between the two germline ends. The CDR3 is made up of 15 amino acids. The CDR3 coding sequence is TGTGCCAGCAGAATCACCGGGTCAACTAATGAAAAACTGTTTTTT. Translated: CASRITGSTNEKLFF. The full variable domain, completed using reference TRBV7-3 and TRBJ1-4, is GAGVSQTPSNKVTEKGKYVELRCDPISGHTALYWYRQSLGQGPEFLIYFQGTGAADDSGLPNDRFFAVRPEGSVSTLKIQRTERGDSAVYLCASRITGSTNEKLFFGSGTQLSVL.

The chain has TRBV19 and TRBJ1-5, with 7 bases matching TRBD1. J gave up 0 bases and V 6 bases, and 14 bases lay outside the gene matches. Germline V gene lookup returns CDR1 LNHDA and CDR2 SQIVND (reference sequence). The CDR3 consists of 18 residues. CDR3 DNA sequence: TGTGCCAGTAGGTTAATCGGGACAGAAGTTTTTAGCAATCAGCCCCAGCATTTT. Translated: CASRLIGTEVFSNQPQHF.

The genes are TRBV2 and TRBJ2-7, with 7 bases matching TRBD1. The CDR3 contains 16 residues. With V trimmed by 0 bases and J by 2 bases, 7 bases remained unmatched. The germline V gene has CDR1 SNHLY and CDR2 FYNNEI. CDR3 bases: TGTGCCAGCAGTGAAGCGCTGACAGGGAATACCTACGAGCAGTACTTC. It encodes CASSEALTGNTYEQYF.

The V call is TRBV13, the J call TRBJ2-4, with TRBD2 identical over 14 bases. The trim removed 1 base at V and 7 bases at J, leaving 15 bases unmatched. The CDR3 is 20 amino acids. Germline V gene lookup returns CDR1 PRHDT and CDR2 FYEKMQ (reference sequence). CDR3 sequence: CASSLAGLAGGNSEHNIQYF. CDR3 DNA: TGTGCCAGCAGCTTAGCCGGACTAGCGGGGGGCAACTCCGAACATAACATTCAGTACTTC. Full variable domain (rest looked up from reference TRBV13 and TRBJ2-4): AAGVIQSPRHLIKEKRETATLKCYPIPRHDTVYWYQQGPGQDPQFLISFYEKMQSDKGSIPDRFSAQQFSDYHSELNMSSLELGDSALYFCASSLAGLAGGNSEHNIQYFGAGTRLSVL.

V is TRBV6-5 and J is TRBJ2-3; 8 nucleotides line up with TRBD2. With 2 bases clipped from V and 0 bases from J, the junction kept 4 bases outside the gene matches. Germline CDR1 MNHEY, CDR2 SVGAGI. The CDR3 is made up of 16 amino acids. The CDR3 sequence: CASSYTGGVSTDTQYF. As DNA, the CDR3 is TGTGCCAGCAGTTACACCGGGGGGGTTAGCACAGATACGCAGTATTTT.

This clone came up a few times. This chain joins TRBV5-1 and TRBJ2-2; no clear D gene. Germline V lookup: CDR1 SGHRS, CDR2 YFSETQ. The CDR3 covers 14 residues. V shed 1 base and J shed 5 bases, with 9 bases lying between them. Here the CDR3 reads CASSLPLQTGELFF. As DNA, the CDR3 is TGCGCCAGCAGCTTGCCCCTACAGACCGGGGAGCTGTTTTTT. Filled out from reference TRBV5-1 and TRBJ2-2, the complete variable domain reads KAGVTQTPRYLIKTRGQQVTLSCSPISGHRSVSWYQQTPGQGLQFLFEYFSETQRNKGNFPGRFSGRQFSNSRSEMNVSTLELGDSALYLCASSLPLQTGELFFGEGSRLTVL.

V is TRBV19 and J is TRBJ2-1; 8 bases agree with TRBD2. The junction had 9 bases not matched to a gene; V was cut back by 3 bases and J by 8 bases. This CDR3 is 15 amino acids long. Germline V gene data show CDR1 as LNHDA and CDR2 as SQIVND (reference sequence). CDR3 sequence: CASSIEAGGSHEQFF. Written as DNA, the CDR3 is TGTGCCAGTAGTATCGAGGCGGGGGGATCACATGAGCAGTTCTTC.

In this sample, this clone turned up once. The genes are TRBV7-8 and TRBJ2-3; D unresolved. The V and J ends lost 2 bases and 5 bases respectively, with 5 bases between them. CDR1 and CDR2 (germline): SGHVS, FQNEAQ. The CDR3 loop spans 12 amino acids. This chain's CDR3 is CASSLRVDTQYF. CDR3 coding DNA: TGTGCCAGCAGCTTAAGAGTAGATACGCAGTATTTT.

The genes are TRBV15 and TRBJ2-1; 12 bases map to TRBD2. The CDR3 runs to 19 residues. The germline CDR1 and CDR2 sequences are LNHNV and YYDKDF (reference sequence). V shed 5 bases and J 1 base; nucleotides not matched to a gene: 12. CDR3 DNA: TGTGCCACCAGCTTTGGAGGCTTTGGGACTAGCGGGTCCTACAATGAGCAGTTCTTC. Translation gives CATSFGGFGTSGSYNEQFF.

The chain uses TRBV2 and TRBJ2-1; 11 nucleotides match TRBD2. V was clipped by 5 bases and J by 8 bases; unmatched bases: 5. CDR3 length: 14 residues. The germline gives CDR1 SNHLY, CDR2 FYNNEI. CDR3 residues: CASSRLAGGDEQFF. As DNA, the CDR3 is TGTGCCAGCAGTCGGCTAGCGGGAGGCGATGAGCAGTTCTTC.

The chain employs TRBV7-9 and TRBJ2-7; 9 nucleotides align to TRBD1. Germline CDR1 SEHNR, CDR2 FQNEAQ (reference sequence). The CDR3 sequence is 14 residues long. The junction had 4 bases not matched to a gene; V was cut back by 4 bases and J by 3 bases. The CDR3 nucleotides read TGTGCCAGCAGCTCGGGGACAGGGATCTACGAGCAGTACTTC. This sequence encodes CASSSGTGIYEQYF.

This clone was seen only once. This sequence joins TRBV7-2 and TRBJ2-7, with 10 nucleotides matching TRBD2. The trim removed 5 bases at V and 0 bases at J, leaving 4 bases unmatched. This CDR3 contains 15 residues. CDR1 is SGHTA and CDR2 is FQGNSA in the germline V gene. The CDR3 protein is CASSLGLAVSYEQYF. CDR3 nucleotides: TGTGCCAGCAGCCTCGGACTAGCGGTCTCCTACGAGCAGTACTTC.

The chain employs TRBV28 and TRBJ2-3, with 11 bases matching TRBD2. This CDR3 has 16 residues. J lost 3 bases, V lost 3 bases, and 5 bases had no gene match. In germline, CDR1 is MDHEN, CDR2 SYDVKM. The CDR3 DNA sequence: TGTGCCAGCAGTTTTGCTAGCGGGAGGTTTACAGATACGCAGTATTTT. Encoded protein: CASSFASGRFTDTQYF. Supplemented by reference TRBV28 and TRBJ2-3, the full variable domain reads DVKVTQSSRYLVKRTGEKVFLECVQDMDHENMFWYRQDPGLGLRLIYFSYDVKMKEKGDIPEGYSVSREKKERFSLILESASTNQTSMYLCASSFASGRFTDTQYFGPGTRLTVL.

The chain has TRBV27 and TRBJ2-5; 8 bases are a match to TRBD2. Germline CDR1 MNHEY, CDR2 SMNVEV (reference sequence). V was pared by 7 bases and J by 5 bases, with 9 bases of the junction left unmatched. This CDR3 comprises 14 residues. The CDR3 region is CASTRAGGRETQYF. The CDR3 nucleotides read TGTGCCAGCACTAGGGCGGGGGGTCGCGAGACCCAGTACTTC.

V and J are TRBV7-9 and TRBJ1-2; 7 bases are a match to TRBD1. The germline gives CDR1 SEHNR, CDR2 FQNEAQ (reference sequence). Losses at the gene ends were 5 bases for V and 4 bases for J; bases not matched to a gene: 4. The CDR3 is 13 amino acids. The CDR3 is CASSLPGGYGYTF. The CDR3, as DNA: TGTGCCAGCAGCCTCCCAGGGGGCTATGGCTACACCTTC. Full variable domain (outside the CDR3, taken from reference TRBV7-9 and TRBJ1-2): DTGVSQNPRHKITKRGQNVTFRCDPISEHNRLYWYRQTLGQGPEFLTYFQNEAQLEKSRLLSDRFSAERPKGSFSTLEIQRTEQGDSAMYLCASSLPGGYGYTFGSGTRLTVV.

The chain recombines TRBV29-1 with TRBJ2-7; D is perhaps TRBD2 (6 bases). The CDR3 consists of 12 residues. Germline values: CDR1 SQVTM, CDR2 ANQGSEA. Deletions cut 4 bases from V and 4 bases from J, with 11 bases between. The CDR3 DNA sequence: TGCAGCGTTGTTGGGCGGGAATACGAGCAGTACTTC. It is translated as CSVVGREYEQYF.

The chain links TRBV6-4 to TRBJ1-4; 12 nucleotides align to TRBD1. CDR1 and CDR2 from the germline V gene are MRHNA and SNTAGT. Trimming at V came to 6 bases and at J to 6 bases, leaving 2 bases not matched to a gene. This CDR3 is 14 amino acids long. The CDR3 region is CASRGTGGDEKLFF. In DNA, the CDR3 is TGTGCCAGCAGAGGGACAGGGGGCGATGAAAAACTGTTTTTT.

This clone occurred once. This chain uses TRBV6-5 with TRBJ2-1; 9 bases fit TRBD2. The CDR3 runs 15 residues. The V and J ends lost 2 bases and 6 bases, in that order; junction bases with no gene match: 5. The V gene's germline CDR1 is MNHEY and CDR2 SVGAGI. CDR3 sequence reads: CASSYQAGGSNEQFF. The CDR3 DNA reads as TGTGCCAGCAGTTACCAGGCGGGGGGGTCCAATGAGCAGTTCTTC.

The rearrangement uses TRBV4-3 and TRBJ2-7; TRBD2 aligns across 9 bases. The V and J ends lost 0 bases and 2 bases, in that order; junction bases with no gene match: 8. There are 17 residues in the CDR3. Germline CDR1 is LGHNA and CDR2 is YSLEER. DNA of the CDR3: TGCGCCAGCAGCCAAGAGTCAATTGGCGGGAGGGCCTACGAGCAGTACTTC. Protein sequence: CASSQESIGGRAYEQYF.

The J gene is TRBJ2-3, the V gene TRBV11-2; 12 bases fit TRBD2. J gave up 10 bases and V 5 bases, and 4 bases lay outside the gene matches. This CDR3 is built from 13 residues. Germline V lookup: CDR1 SGHAT, CDR2 FQNNGV. DNA of the CDR3: TGTGCCAGCAGCGTCGGGACTAGCGGGTCGCAGTATTTT. Translated, it gives CASSVGTSGSQYF.

This clone was counted a few times. The rearrangement links TRBV14 to TRBJ2-5; 8 nucleotides line up with TRBD2. Germline CDR1 is SGHDN and CDR2 is FVKESK. This CDR3 is 14 amino acids long. V lost 1 base, J lost 8 bases, and 6 bases stayed unmatched. In DNA form, the CDR3 reads TGTGCCAGCAGCCAAGGGATAGCGGGGAGCACCCAGTACTTC. Its protein is CASSQGIAGSTQYF.

This clone was observed a few times. The chain employs TRBV9 and TRBJ1-2; 7 bases line up with TRBD1. The CDR3 extends over 15 amino acids. V dropped 4 bases and J dropped 1; count of bases not matched to a gene: 7. Looked up from germline, CDR1 is SGDLS and CDR2 is YYNGEE. The DNA for the CDR3 is TGTGCCAGCAGCAGGGACAGCCGCGGTAACTATGGCTACACCTTC. Its protein product is CASSRDSRGNYGYTF.

By frequency in the sample, this clone is medium-sized (0.01 to 0.1%). Other DNA sequences within the sample encode an identical CDR3. This chain connects TRBV4-2 to TRBJ2-5, with 7 positions matching TRBD1. The CDR3 has 16 amino acids. Germline loops: CDR1 LGHNA, CDR2 YNFKEQ. With V trimmed by 2 bases and J by 2 bases, 8 bases remained unmatched. CDR3 sequence reads: CASSQTGTRGQETQYF. CDR3 bases: TGTGCCAGCAGCCAAACTGGGACCAGGGGGCAAGAGACCCAGTACTTC.

This chain links TRBV5-4 with TRBJ2-7; 7 bases agree with TRBD2. The germline V gene has CDR1 SGHNT and CDR2 YYREEE (reference sequence). The V and J ends lost 4 bases and 4 bases, in that order; junction bases with no gene match: 11. CDR3 length equals 15 residues. The CDR3, as DNA: TGTGCCAGCAGCCCCTGGGGGGGAGGGCGGTACGAGCAGTACTTC. This sequence encodes CASSPWGGGRYEQYF.

This clone has just one count. The chain links TRBV11-2 to TRBJ2-3; 7 bases agree with TRBD2. Germline CDR1 reads SGHAT; CDR2 reads FQNNGV. With 4 bases clipped from V and 3 bases from J, the junction kept 13 bases outside the gene matches. The CDR3 spans 17 residues. CDR3 coding DNA: TGTGCCAGCAGCTATTCCCTACCAGGGAGGGAGACAGATACGCAGTATTTT. Amino acids: CASSYSLPGRETDTQYF.